A single sample gave rise to the 20 T cell receptor beta chains below, sequenced in a study of shared clonotypes between healthy human individuals. The naive CD8 subset, CD45RO-negative cells positively selected for CCR7, excluded terminally differentiated effector memory CD45RA+ cells. Profiling relied on immunoSEQ multiplex PCR, and the TCRdb table lists in-frame clones only, not all of them. This table has more than 550,000 clones, just over 90% appearing once. Sequenced: naive CD8+ T cells sorted from blood. The receptors stem from a man aged 25 to 40 in good health.

This sequence joins TRBV7-3 and TRBJ2-5; D not certain. The CDR3 runs 14 residues. Trimming removed 1 base from V and 3 bases from J, with 9 bases in between. Germline V CDR1 and CDR2: SGHTA, FQGTGA. CDR3 sequence reads: CASSLSGSEETQYF. DNA of the CDR3: TGTGCCAGCAGCTTAAGCGGCAGCGAAGAGACCCAGTACTTC.

This sequence joins TRBV6-5 and TRBJ2-2, with no clear D. CDR1 MNHEY and CDR2 SVGAGI come from the germline V gene. The length of the CDR3 is 14 residues. Trimming took 0 bases from V and 7 from J, leaving 9 bases between them. CDR3 coding DNA: TGTGCCAGCAGTTACTCGGGCCCCAACGGGGAGCTGTTTTTT. Its protein is CASSYSGPNGELFF.

CDR3 sequence (DNA): TGTGCCAGCAGTTTATTTGGGAAGCGGGAGTATGACAAAAACATTCAGTACTTC. It specifies CASSLFGKREYDKNIQYF. The chain recombines TRBV27 with TRBJ2-4, with TRBD2 identical over 8 bases. With 1 base clipped from V and 3 bases from J, the junction kept 11 bases outside the gene matches. The CDR3 is 18 residues long. CDR1 MNHEY and CDR2 SMNVEV come from the germline V gene (reference sequence).

J is TRBJ1-5 and V is TRBV28; 8 bases align to TRBD1. From germline, CDR1 is MDHEN and CDR2 SYDVKM. With V trimmed by 4 bases and J by 5 bases, 7 bases remained unmatched. The CDR3 is 15 residues long. The chain's CDR3 is CASSSSLQGDQPQHF. In DNA form, the CDR3 reads TGTGCCAGCAGTTCCAGTCTACAGGGGGATCAGCCCCAGCATTTT.

The V and J genes are TRBV2 and TRBJ1-1; maybe TRBD1 (6 bases). The CDR3 sequence is 12 residues long. Germline loops: CDR1 SNHLY, CDR2 FYNNEI. Deletions cut 6 bases from V and 6 bases from J, with 11 bases between. The CDR3 is CASSHRDPEAFF. For the CDR3, the DNA is TGTGCCAGCAGCCACAGGGACCCTGAAGCTTTCTTT.

The chain joins TRBV27 to TRBJ2-2; 11 bases agree with TRBD2. V lost 6 bases to trimming and J lost 4 bases; unmatched junction nucleotides: 16. CDR1 is MNHEY and CDR2 is SMNVEV in the germline V gene (reference sequence). The CDR3 has 19 amino acids. This CDR3 reads CASRSIAGGPLGITGELFF. The CDR3 DNA reads TGTGCCAGCAGATCCATAGCGGGAGGGCCTCTGGGTATCACCGGGGAGCTGTTTTTT.

In its sample, this clone was seen once. The chain is built from TRBV7-2 and TRBJ1-5; maybe TRBD1 (5 bases). This CDR3 has 15 residues. V was shortened by 4 bases and J by 2 bases, with 12 bases between the two germline ends. CDR1 and CDR2 from the germline V gene are SGHTA and FQGNSA. CDR3 coding DNA: TGTGCCAGCAGCTCCGGGGCATTCGGCAATCAGCCCCAGCATTTT. This gives the protein CASSSGAFGNQPQHF.

The CDR3, as DNA: TGTGCCAGCAGTTATTCCTCGACCCAGCCCCAGCATTTT. It is translated as CASSYSSTQPQHF. V and J are TRBV6-5 and TRBJ1-5; D ambiguous. The CDR3 contains 13 residues. V was pared by 3 bases and J by 7 bases, with 10 bases between. From germline, CDR1 is MNHEY and CDR2 SVGAGI.

The J gene is TRBJ2-3, the V gene TRBV27; no firm D call. V was cut by 1 base and J by 0 bases, with 5 bases left in between. The CDR3 runs to 14 residues. Germline CDR1 reads MNHEY; CDR2 reads SMNVEV (reference sequence). CDR3 bases: TGTGCCAGCAGTTTATATTATAGCACAGATACGCAGTATTTT. Translation: CASSLYYSTDTQYF.

This sequence joins TRBV28 and TRBJ2-7; D uncertain. The CDR3 spans 15 residues. V dropped 4 bases and J dropped 5 bases, with 18 bases sitting between them. Germline V gene sequence: CDR1 MDHEN, CDR2 SYDVKM. In DNA form, the CDR3 reads TGTGCCAGCAGTTCTTTACCTGAGTTGAGGAACGAGCAGTACTTC. Protein product: CASSSLPELRNEQYF.

The chain has TRBV5-1 and TRBJ2-7; D could derive from TRBD1 or TRBD2 (6 bases each). Germline CDR1 SGHRS, CDR2 YFSETQ. The V end lost 3 bases, the J end lost 6 bases, and 19 bases lay between the germline ends. There are 15 residues in the CDR3. In DNA, the CDR3 is TGCGCCAGCAGCTCGGGGGCGGGTCTGGGAATCGAGCAGTACTTC. It is translated as CASSSGAGLGIEQYF.

The CDR3 spells CSVEGLASHNEQFF. The CDR3 DNA is TGCAGCGTTGAGGGACTAGCGAGCCACAATGAGCAGTTCTTC. V gene TRBV29-1 combines with J gene TRBJ2-1; 10 positions match TRBD2. V shed 3 bases, J shed 5 bases, and the junction held 4 bases outside the gene matches. The CDR3 spans 14 residues. Germline V lookup: CDR1 SQVTM, CDR2 ANQGSEA.

The chain has TRBV27 and TRBJ2-1, with 12 positions matching TRBD1. The CDR3 spans 14 residues. From germline, CDR1 is MNHEY and CDR2 SMNVEV (reference sequence). Trimming removed 7 bases from V and 4 bases from J; junction bases left unmatched: 2. The CDR3 spells CASKGQGAYNEQFF. DNA for the CDR3: TGTGCCAGCAAGGGACAGGGGGCGTACAATGAGCAGTTCTTC.

The chain links TRBV6-6 to TRBJ1-1; a possible D gene is TRBD1 (5 bases). This CDR3 spans 15 amino acids. Germline assignment: CDR1 MNHNY and CDR2 SVGAGI (reference sequence). V lost 0 bases to trimming and J lost 3 bases, with 11 bases between them. As DNA, the CDR3 is TGTGCCAGCAGTTACTCCGTCGGAGGGGACACTGAAGCTTTCTTT. Residues: CASSYSVGGDTEAFF.

The rearrangement uses TRBV19 and TRBJ1-5, with D possibly TRBD1 on 6 matching bases. The V gene's germline CDR1 is LNHDA and CDR2 SQIVND (reference sequence). Trimming stripped 6 bases from V and 5 bases from J, with 20 bases between. The CDR3 spans 16 residues. CDR3 in DNA: TGTGCCAGTAGGCCCAATACAGGGCTGGGGGATCAGCCCCAGCATTTT. This translates into CASRPNTGLGDQPQHF.

Many counts were recorded for this clone. The rearrangement uses TRBV7-8 and TRBJ2-1; D is undetermined. The CDR3 has 17 amino acids. Between the trimmed V and J ends, which lost 4 bases and 8 bases, there was a span of 24 bases. Looked up from germline, CDR1 is SGHVS and CDR2 is FQNEAQ. CDR3 in amino acids: CASSYPLEEASEDEQFF. DNA of the CDR3: TGTGCCAGCAGCTACCCGCTGGAAGAGGCTAGTGAGGATGAGCAGTTCTTC.

The chain has TRBV29-1 and TRBJ2-5; D not certain. There are 13 residues in the CDR3. The ends were cut back, 3 bases at V and 6 bases at J, with 14 bases in the middle. Germline-derived CDR1 and CDR2 are SQVTM and ANQGSEA. Written as DNA, the CDR3 is TGCAGCGTTGAGGCACCCTCGGAGAAGACCCAGTACTTC. Encoded protein: CSVEAPSEKTQYF.

The chain uses TRBV4-3 and TRBJ2-1; D may be TRBD1 or TRBD2 (6 bases each). Germline loops: CDR1 LGHNA, CDR2 YSLEER. V shed 1 base and J shed 0 bases, with 13 bases lying between them. This CDR3 is built from 17 residues. CDR3 DNA: TGCGCCAGCAGCCAAGTGGCGGGACAAAGCTCCTACAATGAGCAGTTCTTC. Translation gives CASSQVAGQSSYNEQFF.

This chain connects TRBV7-9 to TRBJ1-2; TRBD1 is a possible D gene (5 bases). The germline gives CDR1 SEHNR, CDR2 FQNEAQ (reference sequence). With 4 bases removed from V and 0 bases from J, the gap between germline ends came to 18 bases. The CDR3 covers 17 residues. The CDR3 reads CASSWGGAHEANYGYTF. The CDR3 DNA sequence: TGTGCCAGCAGCTGGGGCGGGGCTCACGAAGCTAACTATGGCTACACCTTC.

The V gene is TRBV9, the J gene TRBJ2-1; 9 bases align to TRBD1. CDR3 size: 11 residues. The V segment lost 3 bases and the J segment 14 bases; nucleotides outside the gene matches: 3. CDR1 is SGDLS, CDR2 YYNGEE, per germline. The CDR3: CASSAGTGKFF. CDR3 nucleotide sequence: TGTGCCAGCAGCGCCGGGACAGGGAAGTTCTTC.